This T cell receptor beta chain was obtained from a study of OX40 agonist ivuxolimab in advanced cancers. Study in general: The patients received agonistic anti-OX40 (CD134) antibody ivuxolimab. The dose-escalation cohort was approximately 85% male, with a mean age of around 60 years, ranging about 23 to 79. Study findings and constraints: CD8+ T cells (on average) carried more expanded clones than CD4+ T cells.

V dropped 0 bases and J dropped 8 bases, with 11 bases sitting between them. There are 13 residues in the CDR3. The germline V gene has CDR1 SGHRS and CDR2 YFSETQ. Sequencing was performed with immunoSEQ multiplex PCR; in TCRdb, only in-frame clones are kept and a portion is missing. The table lists about 49,000 clones, roughly 85% of them singletons. To note about this clone: Its antigen remains unidentified.

The TCR originated in an adult with an advanced solid tumor such as melanoma, head and neck, liver or kidney cancer. The V gene is TRBV5-1, the J gene TRBJ1-1, with a tentative D call TRBD1 (6 bases). Material: CD4+ or CD8+ T cells sorted from blood, obtained in a trial of the OX40 agonist ivuxolimab. This chain's CDR3 is CASSLEGGVEAFF. The CDR3 region has the DNA TGCGCCAGCAGCTTGGAAGGGGGGGTCGAAGCTTTCTTT.